This TCR beta chain was identified during a study of CD8+ T cells in alopecia areata. Documented treatment: oral pan-JAK inhibitor, 5-10 mg twice daily. Following RNA extraction, reverse transcription yielded cDNA that acted as the sequencing template. Here immunoSEQ multiplex PCR was the method, and the copy in TCRdb shows in-frame clones only, minus some. The profile covers fewer than 250,000 clones, with 35% to 40% appearing a single time and almost 0.5% taken by the ten largest. Germline V gives CDR1 MNHNS, CDR2 SASEGT. Trimming took 5 bases from V and 8 from J; bases not matched to a gene: 14. The CDR3 loop spans 15 amino acids.

The sample in question was CD4+ T cells sorted from blood, obtained between weeks 30 and 35, from a patient treated with tofacitinib. This sequence joins TRBV6-1 and TRBJ1-1; 7 bases fit TRBD1. This clonotype was obtained from a human donor with alopecia areata. This CDR3 reads CASSRRQGGAAEAFF. The CDR3 region has the DNA TGTGCCAGCAGTCGCCGACAGGGTGGGGCGGCCGAAGCTTTCTTT.